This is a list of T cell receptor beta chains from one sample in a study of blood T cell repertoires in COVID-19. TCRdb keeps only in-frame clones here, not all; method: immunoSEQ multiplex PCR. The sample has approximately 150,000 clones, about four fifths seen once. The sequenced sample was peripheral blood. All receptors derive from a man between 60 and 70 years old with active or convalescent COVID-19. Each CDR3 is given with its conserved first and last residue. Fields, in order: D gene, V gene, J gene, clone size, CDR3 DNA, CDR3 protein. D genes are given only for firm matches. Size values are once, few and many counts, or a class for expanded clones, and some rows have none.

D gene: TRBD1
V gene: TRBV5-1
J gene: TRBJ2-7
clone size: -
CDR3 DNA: TGCGCCAGCAGCGTAGAGACAGGGTCTCGCAACGAGCAGTACTTC
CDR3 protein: CASSVETGSRNEQYF

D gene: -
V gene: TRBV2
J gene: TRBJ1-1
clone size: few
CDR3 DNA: TGTGCCAGCAGTGGTCCTGTGAACACTGAAGCTTTCTTT
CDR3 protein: CASSGPVNTEAFF

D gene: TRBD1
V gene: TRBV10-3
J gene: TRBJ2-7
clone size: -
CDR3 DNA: TGTGCCACCTTACAGGGGTCCTCCTACGAGCAGTACTTC
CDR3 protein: CATLQGSSYEQYF

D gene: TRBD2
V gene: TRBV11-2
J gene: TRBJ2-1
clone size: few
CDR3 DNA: TGTGCCAGCAGCGCCCGACTAGCGGGGTTATACAATGAGCAGTTCTTC
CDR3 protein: CASSARLAGLYNEQFF

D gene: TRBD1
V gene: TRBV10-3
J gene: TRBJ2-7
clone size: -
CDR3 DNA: TGTGCCATCAGTGACACTGACAGGGCATTCTCCTACGAGCAGTACTTC
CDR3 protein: CAISDTDRAFSYEQYF

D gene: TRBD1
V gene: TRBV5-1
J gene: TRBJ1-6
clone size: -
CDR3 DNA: TGCGCCAGCAGCACCGGGACAGGGAATTCACCCCTCCACTTT
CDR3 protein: CASSTGTGNSPLHF

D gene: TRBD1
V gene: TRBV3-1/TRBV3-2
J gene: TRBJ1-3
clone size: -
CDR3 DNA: TGTGCCAGCAGCCAAGCAGGACAGGGGGCATCTGGAAACACCATATATTTT
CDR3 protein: CASSQAGQGASGNTIYF

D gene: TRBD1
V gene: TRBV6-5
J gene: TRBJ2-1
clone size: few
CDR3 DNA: TGTGCCAGCAGTTACGGTTTGGACAGGGGGCACGAGCAGTTCTTC
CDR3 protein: CASSYGLDRGHEQFF

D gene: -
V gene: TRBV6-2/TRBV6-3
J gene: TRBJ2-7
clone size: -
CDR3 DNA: TGTGCCAGCAGTTACTCGACAAACGAGCAGTACTTC
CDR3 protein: CASSYSTNEQYF

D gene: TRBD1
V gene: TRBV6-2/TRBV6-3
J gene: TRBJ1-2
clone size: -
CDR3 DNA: TGTGCCAGCAGTTACGTTCGGGACAGGGGGCCTTTTGGCTACACCTTC
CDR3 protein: CASSYVRDRGPFGYTF

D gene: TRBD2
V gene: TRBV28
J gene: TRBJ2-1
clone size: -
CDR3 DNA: TGTGCCAGCAGTCCCCGACTAGCGGGAGGGCAAAATGAGCAGTTCTTC
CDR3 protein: CASSPRLAGGQNEQFF

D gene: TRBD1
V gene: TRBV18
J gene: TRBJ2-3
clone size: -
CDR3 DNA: TGTGCCAGCTCATCTGGGACAGGAGATACGCAGTATTTT
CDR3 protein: CASSSGTGDTQYF

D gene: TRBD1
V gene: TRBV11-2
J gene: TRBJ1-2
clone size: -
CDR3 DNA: TGTGCCAGCAGCTTTGGCCAGGGACAGACTTTTTATGGCTACACCTTC
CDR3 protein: CASSFGQGQTFYGYTF

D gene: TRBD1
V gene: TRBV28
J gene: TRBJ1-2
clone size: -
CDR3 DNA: TGTGCCAGCAGTTCGGGACAGAGGAACTATGGCTACACCTTC
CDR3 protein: CASSSGQRNYGYTF

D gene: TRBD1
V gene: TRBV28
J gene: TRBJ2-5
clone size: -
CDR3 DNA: TGTGCCAGCAGTTTACCGGGACAGGGTGTCGAGACCCAGTACTTC
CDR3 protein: CASSLPGQGVETQYF

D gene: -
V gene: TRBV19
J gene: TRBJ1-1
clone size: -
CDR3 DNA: TGTGCCAGTAGTATAGGCGGCTCCACTGAAGCTTTCTTT
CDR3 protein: CASSIGGSTEAFF

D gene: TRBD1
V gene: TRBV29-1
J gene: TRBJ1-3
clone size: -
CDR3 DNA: TGCAGCGTAGGAGACAGGGGGCAAAGAGGAAACACCATATATTTT
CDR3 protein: CSVGDRGQRGNTIYF

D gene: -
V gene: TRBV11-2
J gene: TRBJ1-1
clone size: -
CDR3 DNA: TGTGCCAGCAGCTTACACAGGGTTACTGAAGCTTTCTTT
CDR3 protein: CASSLHRVTEAFF

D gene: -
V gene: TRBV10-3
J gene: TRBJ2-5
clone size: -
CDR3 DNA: TGTGCCATCAGTCCTACAGGGTCAGAGACCCAGTACTTC
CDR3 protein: CAISPTGSETQYF

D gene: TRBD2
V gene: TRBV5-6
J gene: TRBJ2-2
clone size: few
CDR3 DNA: TGTGCCAGCAGCTTGGCCCTAGCGGGAGGGACCGGGGAGCTGTTTTTT
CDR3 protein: CASSLALAGGTGELFF

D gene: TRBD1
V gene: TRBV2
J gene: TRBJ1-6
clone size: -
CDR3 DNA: TGTGCCAGCAGTGACAGGGGGCTAGGTTCACCCCTCCACTTT
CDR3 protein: CASSDRGLGSPLHF

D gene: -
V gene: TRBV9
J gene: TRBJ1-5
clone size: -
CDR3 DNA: TGTGCCAGCAGCGTAGGGTCAGGCCTAATGAGCAATCAGCCCCAGCATTTT
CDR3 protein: CASSVGSGLMSNQPQHF

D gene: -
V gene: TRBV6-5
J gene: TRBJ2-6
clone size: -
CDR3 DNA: TGTGCCAGCTACACGGGGTCTGGGGCCAACGTCCTGACTTTC
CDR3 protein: CASYTGSGANVLTF

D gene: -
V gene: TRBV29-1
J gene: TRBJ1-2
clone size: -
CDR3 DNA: TGCAGCGTTGAAGTAGGACACTCACCTAACTATGGCTACACCTTC
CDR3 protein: CSVEVGHSPNYGYTF

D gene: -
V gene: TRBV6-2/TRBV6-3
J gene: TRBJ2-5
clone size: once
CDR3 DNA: TGTGCCAGCAGTTACGTAGGCAGGGGACGAGAGACCCAGTACTTC
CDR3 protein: CASSYVGRGRETQYF

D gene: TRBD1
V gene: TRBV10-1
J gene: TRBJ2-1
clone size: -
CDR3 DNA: TGCGCCAGCAGTACGACAGGGGTCAATGAGCAGTTCTTC
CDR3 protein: CASSTTGVNEQFF

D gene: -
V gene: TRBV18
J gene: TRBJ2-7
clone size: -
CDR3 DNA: TGTGCCAGCTCACTCGATATTACAGGGATATACGAGCAGTACTTC
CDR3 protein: CASSLDITGIYEQYF

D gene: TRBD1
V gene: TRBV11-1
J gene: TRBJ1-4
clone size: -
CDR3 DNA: TGTGCCAGCAGCCCGGGACAGAAGGCAACTAATGAAAAACTGTTTTTT
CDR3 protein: CASSPGQKATNEKLFF

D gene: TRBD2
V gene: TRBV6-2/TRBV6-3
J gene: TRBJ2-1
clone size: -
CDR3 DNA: TGTGCCAGCAGTTACTCGCCGGGACTAAACTCCTACAATGAGCAGTTCTTC
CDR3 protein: CASSYSPGLNSYNEQFF

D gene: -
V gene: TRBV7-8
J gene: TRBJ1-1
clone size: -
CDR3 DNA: TGTGCCAGCAGCTTAGACAGGGAGACTGAAGCTTTCTTT
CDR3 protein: CASSLDRETEAFF

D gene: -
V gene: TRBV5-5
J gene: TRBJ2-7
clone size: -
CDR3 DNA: TGTGCCAGCAGCTTGGCCTTCCGGTATCCTGACGAGCAGTACTTC
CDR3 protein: CASSLAFRYPDEQYF

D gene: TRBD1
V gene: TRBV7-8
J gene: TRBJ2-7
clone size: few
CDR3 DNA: TGTGCCAGCAGCCCGACAGGGGGCGGCTACGAGCAGTACTTC
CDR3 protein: CASSPTGGGYEQYF

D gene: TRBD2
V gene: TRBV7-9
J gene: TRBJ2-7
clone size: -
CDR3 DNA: TGTGCCAGCAGCCCGGGACTAGCGGGAGTAAACGAGCAGTACTTC
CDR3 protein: CASSPGLAGVNEQYF

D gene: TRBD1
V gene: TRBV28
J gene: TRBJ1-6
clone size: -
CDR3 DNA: TGTGCCAGCTCAACCACCGCCGGGGACAGGGACCCGCAATATAATTCACCCCTCCACTTT
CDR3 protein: CASSTTAGDRDPQYNSPLHF

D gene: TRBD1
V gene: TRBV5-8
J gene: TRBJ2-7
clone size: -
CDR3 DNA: TGTGCCAGCAGCCTAGGACAGGGTCCCTACGAGCAGTACTTC
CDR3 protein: CASSLGQGPYEQYF

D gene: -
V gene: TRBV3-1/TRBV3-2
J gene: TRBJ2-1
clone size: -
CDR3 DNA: TGTGCCAGCAGCCGAGCCGACAGCGCTGAGCAGTTCTTC
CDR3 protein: CASSRADSAEQFF

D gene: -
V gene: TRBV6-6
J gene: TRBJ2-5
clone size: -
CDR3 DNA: TGTGCCAGCAGCGACAGGTCGGCGGAGACCCAGTACTTC
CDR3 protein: CASSDRSAETQYF

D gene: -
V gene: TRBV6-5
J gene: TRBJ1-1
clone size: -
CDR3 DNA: TGTGCCAGCAGCGACAGCACTGAAGCTTTCTTT
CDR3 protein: CASSDSTEAFF

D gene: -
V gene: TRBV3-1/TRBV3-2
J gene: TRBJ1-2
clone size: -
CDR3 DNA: TGTGCCAGCAGCCAAGATAGGGGACACCTCTATGGCTACACCTTC
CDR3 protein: CASSQDRGHLYGYTF

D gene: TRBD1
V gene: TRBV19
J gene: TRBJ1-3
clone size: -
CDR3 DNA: TGTGCCAGTAGTGAGACAGGGGCCTCAGGAAACACCATATATTTT
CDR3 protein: CASSETGASGNTIYF

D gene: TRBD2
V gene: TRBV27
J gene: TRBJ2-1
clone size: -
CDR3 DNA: TGTGCCAGCAGTTTTGGGGGACTAGCGGGGTACGATGAGCAGTTCTTC
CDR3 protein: CASSFGGLAGYDEQFF

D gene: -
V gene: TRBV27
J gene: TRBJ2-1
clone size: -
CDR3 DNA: TGTGCCAGCAGTTGGGGGGACTCCTACAATGAGCAGTTCTTC
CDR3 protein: CASSWGDSYNEQFF